This T cell receptor (beta chain) is drawn from a study of control samples from healthy donors and cancer patients. Per germline, CDR1 SGHDT and CDR2 YYEEEE. Trimming removed 0 bases from V and 1 base from J, with 7 bases in between. This CDR3 has 15 residues. Libraries were prepared by immunoSEQ multiplex PCR; TCRdb keeps only in-frame clonotypes and omits some of them. The repertoire holds under 70,000 clones, with approximately 90% as singletons. This clonotype was sampled from a woman in her forties or fifties with colorectal cancer. Input material: PBMCs. V is TRBV5-6 and J is TRBJ2-2; TRBD2 might be the D (5 bases). The CDR3: CASSLGTQNTGELFF. DNA for the CDR3: TGTGCCAGCAGCTTGGGGACTCAGAACACCGGGGAGCTGTTTTTT.